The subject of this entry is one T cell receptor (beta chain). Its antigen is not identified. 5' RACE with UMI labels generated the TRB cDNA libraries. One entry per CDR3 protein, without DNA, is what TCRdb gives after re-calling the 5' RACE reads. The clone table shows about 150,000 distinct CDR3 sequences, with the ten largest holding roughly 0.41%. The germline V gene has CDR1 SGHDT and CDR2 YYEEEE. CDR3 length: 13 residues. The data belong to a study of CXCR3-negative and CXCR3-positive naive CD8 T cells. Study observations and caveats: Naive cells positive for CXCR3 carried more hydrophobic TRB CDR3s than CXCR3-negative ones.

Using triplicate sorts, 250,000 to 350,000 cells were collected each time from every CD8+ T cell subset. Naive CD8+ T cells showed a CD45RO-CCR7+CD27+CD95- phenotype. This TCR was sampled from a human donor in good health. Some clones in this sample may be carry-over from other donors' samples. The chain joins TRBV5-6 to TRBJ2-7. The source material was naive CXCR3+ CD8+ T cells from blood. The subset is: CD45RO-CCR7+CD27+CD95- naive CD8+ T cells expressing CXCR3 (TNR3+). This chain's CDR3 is CASRSGNSYEQYF.